This entry lists 14 T cell receptor beta chains sequenced from one sample in a study of blood T cells in healthy people across ages. Through a sample-barcoded 5' primer and a J-beta primer mix, a second PCR was run for roughly 6 to 11 cycles. From the 5' RACE reads, TCRdb called clonotypes with MiXCR, one entry per CDR3 protein. The repertoire holds over 1,200,000 distinct CDR3 sequences, around 59% seen once, with over 5.5% in the top ten. The sample comprised blood. These receptors all come from a man younger than 35 in good health.

This clonotype has only a few counts. The V and J genes are TRBV15 and TRBJ2-1; D assignment may be TRBD1 or TRBD2 (6 bases each). The germline V gene has CDR1 LNHNV and CDR2 YYDKDF (reference sequence). The CDR3 consists of 14 residues. Deletions cut 0 bases from V and 14 bases from J, with 17 bases between. In DNA, the CDR3 is TGTGCCACCAGCAGAGAGGCCCCCGGGGGCCAGGAGTTCTTC. Encoded protein: CATSREAPGGQEFF.

In its sample, this clonotype was seen a few times. The chain carries TRBV20-1 and TRBJ1-5, with 9 bases fitting TRBD1. The J segment lost 0 bases and the V segment lost 3 bases, leaving 9 bases of the junction unmatched. The length of the CDR3 is 17 residues. Looked up from germline, CDR1 is DFQATT and CDR2 is SNEGSKA (reference sequence). CDR3 region: CSASSGTGTYSNQPQHF. CDR3 coding DNA: TGCAGTGCTAGCTCCGGGACAGGGACCTATAGCAATCAGCCCCAGCATTTT.

The chain is built from TRBV12-3 or TRBV12-4 and TRBJ2-6; 8 nucleotides match TRBD1. This CDR3 is 16 amino acids long. V gave up 6 bases and J gave up 4 bases; unmatched junction bases: 8. The CDR3 reads CASSRWTGSGANVLTF. CDR3 coding DNA: TGTGCCAGCAGCCGCTGGACAGGGTCGGGGGCCAACGTCCTGACTTTC.

This chain uses TRBV10-1 with TRBJ2-5; the D gene is possibly TRBD2 (6 bases). Germline V gene lookup returns CDR1 WNHNN and CDR2 SYGVQD (reference sequence). Trimming pared 4 bases from V and 5 bases from J, leaving 26 bases between. The length of the CDR3 is 18 residues. CDR3 loop: CASSAAAGGIQIRETQYF. The CDR3 region has the DNA TGCGCCAGCAGTGCGGCGGCCGGAGGGATTCAGATTCGGGAGACCCAGTACTTC.

This clonotype was seen a few times. The chain has TRBV6-6 and TRBJ1-6; D is undetermined. V was cut by 7 bases and J by 5 bases, with 9 bases left in between. Germline CDR1 is MNHNY and CDR2 is SVGAGI (reference sequence). The CDR3 spans 13 residues. The CDR3: CASIRGDNSPLHF. DNA for the CDR3: TGTGCCAGCATACGTGGGGATAATTCACCCCTCCACTTT.

The chain couples TRBV11-2 to TRBJ2-7; no definite D call. Trimming took off 2 bases at V and 5 bases at J, with 16 bases between the two ends. Germline CDR1 SGHAT, CDR2 FQNNGV. The CDR3 is 15 residues long. CDR3 loop: CASSLSWVFSDEQYF. CDR3 nucleotide sequence: TGTGCCAGCAGCTTAAGTTGGGTTTTCAGCGACGAGCAGTACTTC.

This clonotype was recorded only once. The chain joins TRBV6-1 to TRBJ2-3, with TRBD2 identical over 10 bases. CDR3 length equals 16 residues. V shed 7 bases and J 3 bases; nucleotides not matched to a gene: 10. Germline CDR1 is MNHNS and CDR2 is SASEGT. The CDR3 here is CASIGLADRGTDTQYF. CDR3 sequence (DNA): TGTGCCAGCATTGGACTAGCGGACAGAGGTACAGATACGCAGTATTTT.

The rearrangement links TRBV9 to TRBJ2-3; D not certain. V dropped 0 bases and J dropped 6 bases, with 8 bases sitting between them. CDR1 is SGDLS and CDR2 is YYNGEE in the germline V gene. CDR3 length: 13 amino acids. CDR3 nucleotide sequence: TGTGCCAGCAGCGTAGTTCCAGTTGATACGCAGTATTTT. Encoded protein: CASSVVPVDTQYF.

The chain has TRBV15 and TRBJ2-7; D is possibly TRBD1 or TRBD2 (6 bases each). The CDR3 contains 12 residues. The germline gives CDR1 LNHNV, CDR2 YYDKDF (reference sequence). Trimming stripped 8 bases from V and 7 bases from J, with 15 bases between. The chain's CDR3 is CATQRGAGEQYF. The DNA of the CDR3 is TGTGCCACCCAAAGGGGGGCCGGGGAGCAGTACTTC.

This chain joins TRBV6-6 and TRBJ2-4; 9 nucleotides match TRBD2. The J call may not be correct, given that the DNA end is closer to TRBJ2-7. The CDR3 is made up of 16 amino acids. Germline CDR1 and CDR2: MNHNY and SVGAGI (reference sequence). The CDR3 nucleotides are TGTGCCAGCAGTTACTCCCTAGCGGGAAACTTCGGCGAGCAGTACTTC. It translates to CASSYSLAGNFGEQYF.

This chain joins TRBV6-5 and TRBJ1-3, with a possible D match to TRBD1 (6 bases). This CDR3 region has 18 residues. Germline V gene lookup returns CDR1 MNHEY and CDR2 SVGAGI. Trimming took 1 base from V and 0 from J, leaving 16 bases between them. DNA of the CDR3: TGTGCCAGCAGTTACTTCGGACAGATGCCTAGCTCTGGAAACACCATATATTTT. Protein product: CASSYFGQMPSSGNTIYF.

This chain connects TRBV25-1 to TRBJ1-2, with no clear D. With 0 bases removed from V and 4 bases from J, the gap between germline ends came to 9 bases. Germline loops: CDR1 MGHDK, CDR2 SYGVNS. This CDR3 contains 14 residues. The DNA for the CDR3 is TGTGCCAGCAGTGAATACCAGGAGTCCTATGGCTACACCTTC. Translating it yields CASSEYQESYGYTF.

The rearrangement uses TRBV5-3 and TRBJ2-7; 8 bases match TRBD2. TRBV5-3 is an open reading frame, and its role is uncertain. After removal of 4 bases from V and 2 bases from J, the junction contained 14 bases not matched to a gene. The CDR3 is made up of 17 amino acids. CDR3 in DNA: TGTGCCAGAAGCGCCCGACACGGGACTAGTTTCCCCTACGAGCAGTACTTC. Residues: CARSARHGTSFPYEQYF.

This clonotype was seen only a few times. The chain uses TRBV28 and TRBJ2-7; no reliable D call. This CDR3 has 14 residues. Per germline, CDR1 MDHEN and CDR2 SYDVKM. V was pared by 4 bases and J by 5 bases, with 15 bases between. The CDR3 spells CASSWTATWDEQYF. The CDR3 bases are TGTGCCAGCAGTTGGACGGCGACTTGGGACGAGCAGTACTTC.